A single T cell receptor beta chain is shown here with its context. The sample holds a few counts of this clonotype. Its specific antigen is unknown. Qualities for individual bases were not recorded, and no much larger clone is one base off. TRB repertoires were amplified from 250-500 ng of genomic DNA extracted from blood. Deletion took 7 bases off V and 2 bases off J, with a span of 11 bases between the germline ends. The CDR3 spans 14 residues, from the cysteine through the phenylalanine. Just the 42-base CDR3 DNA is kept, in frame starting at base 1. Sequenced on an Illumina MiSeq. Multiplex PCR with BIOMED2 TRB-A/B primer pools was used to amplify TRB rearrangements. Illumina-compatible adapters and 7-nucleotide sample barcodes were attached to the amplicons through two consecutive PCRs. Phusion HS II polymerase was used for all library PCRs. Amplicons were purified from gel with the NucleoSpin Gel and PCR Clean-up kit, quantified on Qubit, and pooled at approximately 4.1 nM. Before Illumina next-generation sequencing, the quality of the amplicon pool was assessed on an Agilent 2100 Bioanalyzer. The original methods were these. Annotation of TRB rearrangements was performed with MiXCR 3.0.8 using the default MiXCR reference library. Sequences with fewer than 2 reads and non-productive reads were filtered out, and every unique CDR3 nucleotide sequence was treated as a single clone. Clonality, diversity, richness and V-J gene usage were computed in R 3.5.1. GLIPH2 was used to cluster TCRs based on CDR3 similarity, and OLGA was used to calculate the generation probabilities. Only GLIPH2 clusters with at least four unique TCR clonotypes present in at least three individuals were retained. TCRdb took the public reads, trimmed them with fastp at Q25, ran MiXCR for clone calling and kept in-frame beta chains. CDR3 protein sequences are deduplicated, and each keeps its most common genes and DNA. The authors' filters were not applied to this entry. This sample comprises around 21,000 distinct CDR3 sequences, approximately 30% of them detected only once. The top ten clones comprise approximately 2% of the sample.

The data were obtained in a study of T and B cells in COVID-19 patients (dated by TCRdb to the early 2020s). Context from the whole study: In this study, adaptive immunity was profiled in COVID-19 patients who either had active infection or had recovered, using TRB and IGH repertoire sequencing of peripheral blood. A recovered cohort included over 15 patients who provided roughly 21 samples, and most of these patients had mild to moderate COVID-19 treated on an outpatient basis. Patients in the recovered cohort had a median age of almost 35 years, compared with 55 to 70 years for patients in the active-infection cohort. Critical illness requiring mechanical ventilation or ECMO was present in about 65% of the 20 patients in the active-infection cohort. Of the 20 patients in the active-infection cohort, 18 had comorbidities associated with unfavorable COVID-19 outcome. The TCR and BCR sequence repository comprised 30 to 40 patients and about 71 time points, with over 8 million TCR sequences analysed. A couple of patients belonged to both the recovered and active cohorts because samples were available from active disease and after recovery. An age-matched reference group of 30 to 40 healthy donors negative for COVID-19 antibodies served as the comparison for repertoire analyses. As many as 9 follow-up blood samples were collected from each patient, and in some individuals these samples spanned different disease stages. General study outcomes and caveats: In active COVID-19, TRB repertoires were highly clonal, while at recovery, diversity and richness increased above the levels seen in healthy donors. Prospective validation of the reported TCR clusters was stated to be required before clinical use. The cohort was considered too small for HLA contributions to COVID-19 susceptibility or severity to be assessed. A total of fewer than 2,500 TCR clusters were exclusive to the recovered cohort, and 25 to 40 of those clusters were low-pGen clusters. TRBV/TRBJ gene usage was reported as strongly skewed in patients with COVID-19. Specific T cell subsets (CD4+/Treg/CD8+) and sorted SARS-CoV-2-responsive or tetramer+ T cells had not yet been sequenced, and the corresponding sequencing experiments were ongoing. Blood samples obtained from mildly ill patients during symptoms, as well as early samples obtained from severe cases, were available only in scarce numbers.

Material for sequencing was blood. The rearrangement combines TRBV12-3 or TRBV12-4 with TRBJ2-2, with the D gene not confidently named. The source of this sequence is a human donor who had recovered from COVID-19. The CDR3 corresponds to CASKSNSNTGELFF. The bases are TGTGCCAGCAAATCCAACTCAAACACCGGGGAGCTGTTTTTT.